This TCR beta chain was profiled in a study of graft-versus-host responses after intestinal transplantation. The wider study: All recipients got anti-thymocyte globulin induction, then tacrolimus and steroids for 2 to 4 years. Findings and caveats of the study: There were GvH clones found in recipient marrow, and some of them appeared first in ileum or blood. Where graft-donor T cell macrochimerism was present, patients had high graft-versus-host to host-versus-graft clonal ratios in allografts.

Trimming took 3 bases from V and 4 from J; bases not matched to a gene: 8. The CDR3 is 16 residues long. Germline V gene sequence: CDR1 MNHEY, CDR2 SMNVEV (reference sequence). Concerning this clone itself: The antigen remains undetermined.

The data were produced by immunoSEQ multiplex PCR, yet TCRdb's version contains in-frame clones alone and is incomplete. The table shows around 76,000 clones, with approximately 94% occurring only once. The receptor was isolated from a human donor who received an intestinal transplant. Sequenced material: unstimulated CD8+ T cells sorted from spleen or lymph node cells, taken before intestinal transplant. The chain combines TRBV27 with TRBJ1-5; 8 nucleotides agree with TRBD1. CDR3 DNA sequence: TGTGCCAGCAGTTTGGGGTCAGGGGGCGGAAATCAGCCCCAGCATTTT. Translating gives CASSLGSGGGNQPQHF.